The sequence of this T cell receptor beta chain was determined in a study of beta chain features in type 1 diabetes. Whole-study findings and limits: Moderately but significantly shorter TCRB CDR3s were found in Type 1 diabetes patients in all four CD4+ subsets.

Note on this clone: Its antigen is unknown.

Germline V CDR1 and CDR2: SGHNT, YYREEE (reference sequence). The CDR3 spans 15 residues. Sequenced material consisted of expressed TCRB transcripts (all of the isolated RNA was reverse transcribed). Clones were read by immunoSEQ multiplex PCR, and TCRdb kept only the in-frame ones, dropping some. The sample holds roughly 400,000 clones, around 9.6% seen once. V usage is TRBV5-4 and J usage is TRBJ2-5, with TRBD2 as a possible D gene (6 bases). Gene TRBJ2-7 matches the end of the DNA better, so the J call may be wrong. This clonotype was obtained from a man younger than 40 with type 1 diabetes. Sequencing used central memory CD4+ T cells from blood. The CDR3, as DNA: TGTGCCAGCAGCTTCCGGGACTCCAGCTCCTACGAGCAGTACTTC. It yields the protein CASSFRDSSSYEQYF.